Below, 7 T cell receptor beta chains from the same sample are listed, as sequenced in a study of blood T cell repertoires in COVID-19. Data came from immunoSEQ multiplex PCR; TCRdb stores just in-frame clones and leaves some out. The table shows about 110,000 clones, with 60% to 85% occurring only once. Sequenced input: peripheral blood. These TCRs come from a woman between 40 and 50 years old with acute or convalescent COVID-19.

The chain uses TRBV5-1 and TRBJ2-3, with a tentative D call TRBD2 (6 bases). Germline CDR1 and CDR2: SGHRS and YFSETQ. The CDR3 length is 15 residues. V shed 4 bases and J shed 2 bases, with 14 bases lying between them. The chain's CDR3 is CASSELRRDTDTQYF. The DNA of the CDR3 is TGCGCCAGCAGCGAACTTAGGAGGGACACAGATACGCAGTATTTT.

The DNA for the CDR3 is TGCGCCAGCAGCTTGCAGGGGGCGGTGGCCGGGGAGCTGTTTTTT. Its protein is CASSLQGAVAGELFF. The chain is built from TRBV5-1 and TRBJ2-2; 8 bases are a match to TRBD1. The length of the CDR3 is 15 residues. Per germline, CDR1 SGHRS and CDR2 YFSETQ. J gave up 6 bases and V 1 base, and 5 bases lay outside the gene matches.

This sequence joins TRBV28 and TRBJ1-2, with D possibly being TRBD1 (5 bases). The germline V and J ends were trimmed by 7 bases and 8 bases, with 14 bases remaining between them. The CDR3 has 12 residues. Germline V gene lookup returns CDR1 MDHEN and CDR2 SYDVKM. CDR3 protein: CASTASGRGYTF. The CDR3 bases are TGTGCCAGCACCGCTTCAGGGAGGGGCTACACCTTC.

This clone came up once. The chain is built from TRBV24-1 and TRBJ1-1, with 8 bases that match TRBD1. V lost 2 bases and J lost 4; bases outside the gene matches: 8. Germline CDR1 and CDR2: KGHDR and SFDVKD. CDR3 length equals 16 residues. The CDR3, as DNA: TGTGCCACCAGTGATTCCCGGACAGGGAAGGGCACTGAAGCTTTCTTT. Encoded protein: CATSDSRTGKGTEAFF.

The V gene is TRBV19, the J gene TRBJ1-6; 10 bases agree with TRBD1. J lost 9 bases, V lost 6 bases, and 8 bases had no gene match. CDR1 and CDR2 from the germline V gene are LNHDA and SQIVND (reference sequence). CDR3 length: 15 residues. The CDR3: CASRAGQGISSPLHF. DNA of the CDR3: TGTGCCAGTAGGGCGGGACAGGGGATTTCTTCACCCCTCCACTTT. The full variable domain, its missing parts supplied by reference TRBV19 and TRBJ1-6, is DGGITQSPKYLFRKEGQNVTLSCEQNLNHDAMYWYRQDPGQGLRLIYYSQIVNDFQKGDIAEGYSVSREKKESFPLTVTSAQKNPTAFYLCASRAGQGISSPLHFGNGTRLTVT.

This clone has only a few counts. The rearrangement uses TRBV11-2 and TRBJ2-1; the match to TRBD1 covers 7 bases. The V and J ends lost 5 bases and 0 bases, in that order; junction bases with no gene match: 4. The CDR3 contains 15 residues. The germline V gene encodes CDR1 SGHAT and CDR2 FQNNGV. DNA for the CDR3: TGTGCCAGCAGCGAGACAGGGCTCTCCTACAATGAGCAGTTCTTC. Translation: CASSETGLSYNEQFF.

The rearrangement uses TRBV6-2 or TRBV6-3 and TRBJ1-4; no clear D. Germline assignment: CDR1 MNHEY and CDR2 SVGEGT. The V and J ends lost 2 bases and 8 bases respectively, with 21 bases between them. This CDR3 is 17 amino acids long. CDR3 sequence: CASSYGPFEPREEKLFF. CDR3 bases: TGTGCCAGCAGTTACGGGCCGTTTGAACCCCGGGAAGAAAAACTGTTTTTT.